There are a few counts of the clone carrying this T cell receptor beta chain. Documented treatment: preoperative locoregional IRX-2 cytokine immunotherapy. These data are taken from a study of preoperative IRX-2 immunotherapy in early breast cancer. The protocol was immunoSEQ multiplex PCR, while the TCRdb copy is restricted to in-frame clones and leaves out a portion. The sample includes 3,000 to 4,000 clones, approximately 69% of them seen just once. Germline values: CDR1 SGHNT, CDR2 YENEEA. The V and J ends lost 5 bases and 5 bases, in that order; junction bases with no gene match: 6. The CDR3 runs to 14 residues.

Sequences were derived from tumor tissue, sampled before IRX-2 immunotherapy. The receptor's source is a human donor with breast cancer. The chain couples TRBV11-3 to TRBJ1-5; the match to TRBD1 covers 7 bases. The CDR3 DNA follows: TGTGCCAGCAGCGTAGGGACAGAGCATCAGCCCCAGCATTTT. Encoded protein: CASSVGTEHQPQHF. Drawing the rest from reference TRBV11-3 and TRBJ1-5, the complete variable domain is EAGVVQSPRYKIIEKKQPVAFWCNPISGHNTLYWYLQNLGQGPELLIRYENEEAVDDSQLPKDRFSAERLKGVDSTLKIQPAELGDSAVYLCASSVGTEHQPQHFGDGTRLSIL.